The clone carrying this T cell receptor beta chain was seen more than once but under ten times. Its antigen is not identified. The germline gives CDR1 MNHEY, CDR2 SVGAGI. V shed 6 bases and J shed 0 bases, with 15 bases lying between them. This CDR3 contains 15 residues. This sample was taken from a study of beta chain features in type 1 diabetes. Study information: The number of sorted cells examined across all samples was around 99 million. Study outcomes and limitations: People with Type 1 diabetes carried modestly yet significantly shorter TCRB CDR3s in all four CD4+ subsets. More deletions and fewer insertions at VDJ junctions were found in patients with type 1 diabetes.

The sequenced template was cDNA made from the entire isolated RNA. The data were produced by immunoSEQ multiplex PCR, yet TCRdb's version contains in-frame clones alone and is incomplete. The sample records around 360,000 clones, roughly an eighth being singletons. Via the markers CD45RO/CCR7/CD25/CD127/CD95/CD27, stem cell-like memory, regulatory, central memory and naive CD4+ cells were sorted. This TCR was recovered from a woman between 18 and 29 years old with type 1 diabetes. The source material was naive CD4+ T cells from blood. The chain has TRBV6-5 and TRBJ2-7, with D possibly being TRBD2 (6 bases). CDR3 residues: CASRAGRESSYEQYF. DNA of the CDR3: TGTGCCAGCAGAGCGGGCAGGGAGAGCTCCTACGAGCAGTACTTC.